This TCR beta chain was documented in a study of shared clonotypes between healthy human individuals. The table came from immunoSEQ multiplex PCR; TCRdb's copy has only in-frame clones and leaves some out. The data hold about 2 million clones, with about 95% observed a single time. This CDR3 has 15 residues. Germline CDR1 reads SGHNT; CDR2 reads YYREEE (reference sequence). Losses at the gene ends were 3 bases for V and 4 bases for J; bases not matched to a gene: 5. CD45RO-negative CD8 cells positively selected for CCR7 made up the naive population, which excluded terminally differentiated effector memory CD45RA+ cells.

The receptor was isolated from a man between 18 and 29 years old in good health. The sequencing input was naive CD8+ T cells sorted from blood. The chain is built from TRBV5-4 and TRBJ2-1; the match to TRBD1 covers 9 bases. The chain's CDR3 is CASSYSGTGYNEQFF. The CDR3 DNA reads as TGTGCCAGCAGCTACTCCGGGACAGGGTACAATGAGCAGTTCTTC.